The rows below give T cell receptor beta chains drawn from one sample of a study of blood T cell repertoires in COVID-19. The repertoire was sequenced with immunoSEQ multiplex PCR; TCRdb's copy has only in-frame clones and lacks some. The data hold approximately 81,000 clones, with roughly nine tenths observed a single time. Material: peripheral blood. These receptors all stem from a woman aged 45-60 years in a cohort sampled during active COVID-19. The CDR3 runs from the conserved cysteine through the conserved F or W. Fields, in order: clone size, J gene, D gene, V gene, CDR3 DNA, CDR3 protein. The D gene is left open where the match is weak. Clone size is given for some rows only: seen once, a few or many times, or a class if the clone is expanded.

abundance: .
j_gene: TRBJ2-3
d_gene: TRBD2
v_gene: TRBV19
CDR3nt: TGTGCCAGTAGTAGTGGACTAGCGGGCGCAGATACGCAGTATTTT
CDR3aa: CASSSGLAGADTQYF

abundance: .
j_gene: TRBJ1-5
d_gene: .
v_gene: TRBV9
CDR3nt: TGTGCCAGCAGCCGTGGCGGGACGCCCAATCAGCCCCAGCATTTT
CDR3aa: CASSRGGTPNQPQHF

abundance: .
j_gene: TRBJ2-3
d_gene: TRBD2
v_gene: TRBV7-3
CDR3nt: TGTGCCAGCAGCTTAACCTGGACTAGCGGGGGGCCTCATCCGCAGTATTTT
CDR3aa: CASSLTWTSGGPHPQYF

abundance: few
j_gene: TRBJ2-7
d_gene: .
v_gene: TRBV2
CDR3nt: TGTGCCAGCACCCAAGGGCCCAGGGATACCTACGAGCAGTACTTC
CDR3aa: CASTQGPRDTYEQYF

abundance: .
j_gene: TRBJ1-1
d_gene: .
v_gene: TRBV18
CDR3nt: TGTGCCAGCTCACCATATATTTTCGGGGATTATAACACTGAAGCTTTCTTT
CDR3aa: CASSPYIFGDYNTEAFF

abundance: .
j_gene: TRBJ1-1
d_gene: .
v_gene: TRBV3-1/TRBV3-2
CDR3nt: TGTGCCAGCAGCCAAGCCGGGTCGAACACTGAAGCTTTCTTT
CDR3aa: CASSQAGSNTEAFF

abundance: .
j_gene: TRBJ2-1
d_gene: TRBD2
v_gene: TRBV23-1
CDR3nt: TGCGCCAGCAGTCACCACCTCGGACTAGCGGCTTACAATGAGCAGTTCTTC
CDR3aa: CASSHHLGLAAYNEQFF

abundance: once
j_gene: TRBJ2-2
d_gene: .
v_gene: TRBV7-3
CDR3nt: TGTGCCAGCAGCCTAGGGGGTTCGGGTGGAACCGGGGAGCTGTTTTTT
CDR3aa: CASSLGGSGGTGELFF

abundance: .
j_gene: TRBJ2-3
d_gene: TRBD2
v_gene: TRBV5-4
CDR3nt: TGTGCCAGCAGCTCTGGACTAGCGGGGCGAACTAGCACAGATACGCAGTATTTT
CDR3aa: CASSSGLAGRTSTDTQYF

abundance: .
j_gene: TRBJ2-6
d_gene: .
v_gene: TRBV11-3
CDR3nt: TGTGCCAGCAGCTTAGGCGGCTCTGGGGCCAACGTCCTGACTTTC
CDR3aa: CASSLGGSGANVLTF

abundance: .
j_gene: TRBJ2-1
d_gene: TRBD1
v_gene: TRBV11-3
CDR3nt: TGTGCCAGCAGCTTCGCAGGGGGCTCCTACAATGAGCAGTTCTTC
CDR3aa: CASSFAGGSYNEQFF

abundance: .
j_gene: TRBJ2-3
d_gene: .
v_gene: TRBV28
CDR3nt: TGTGCCAGCAGCACCGGTCGCACAGATACGCAGTATTTT
CDR3aa: CASSTGRTDTQYF

abundance: .
j_gene: TRBJ1-2
d_gene: .
v_gene: TRBV7-9
CDR3nt: TGTGCCAGCAGCTTACCCGGGTATGGCTACACCTTC
CDR3aa: CASSLPGYGYTF

abundance: .
j_gene: TRBJ2-3
d_gene: TRBD2
v_gene: TRBV2
CDR3nt: TGTGCCAGCAGTGACCGCCTAGCGGGGGGAAAGACAGATACGCAGTATTTT
CDR3aa: CASSDRLAGGKTDTQYF

abundance: .
j_gene: TRBJ2-7
d_gene: TRBD1
v_gene: TRBV19
CDR3nt: TGTGCCAGTAGTATTGGGACAGGGGGCTCCTACGAGCAGTACTTC
CDR3aa: CASSIGTGGSYEQYF

abundance: once
j_gene: TRBJ2-3
d_gene: .
v_gene: TRBV28
CDR3nt: TGTGCCAGCTGGACTGGGGTGGGAGATACGCAGTATTTT
CDR3aa: CASWTGVGDTQYF

abundance: .
j_gene: TRBJ2-5
d_gene: TRBD2
v_gene: TRBV11-3
CDR3nt: TGTGCCAGCAGCCCGGGACTAGCGGGAGAGACCCAGTACTTC
CDR3aa: CASSPGLAGETQYF

abundance: .
j_gene: TRBJ2-7
d_gene: TRBD2
v_gene: TRBV10-3
CDR3nt: TGTGCCATCAGTCAGGGACTAGCGGGAGGGCCAAGATCCTACGAGCAGTACTTC
CDR3aa: CAISQGLAGGPRSYEQYF

abundance: .
j_gene: TRBJ2-5
d_gene: .
v_gene: TRBV4-2
CDR3nt: TGTGCCAGCAGCCAAGATGGAGGAGGTGACTATCTTGGAGAGACCCAGTACTTC
CDR3aa: CASSQDGGGDYLGETQYF

abundance: .
j_gene: TRBJ2-7
d_gene: .
v_gene: TRBV18
CDR3nt: TGTGCCAGCTCGGCGAGGGCGCGGGCCCTCGAGCAGTACTTC
CDR3aa: CASSARARALEQYF

abundance: .
j_gene: TRBJ2-3
d_gene: TRBD2
v_gene: TRBV5-1
CDR3nt: TGCGCCAGCAGGTCTCTGCCTAGCGGGAGGACTCACACAGATACGCAGTATTTT
CDR3aa: CASRSLPSGRTHTDTQYF

abundance: few
j_gene: TRBJ1-5
d_gene: TRBD1
v_gene: TRBV7-7
CDR3nt: TGTGCTAGCAGCTATGGGACAGGGTACGATCAGCCCCAGCATTTT
CDR3aa: CASSYGTGYDQPQHF

abundance: many
j_gene: TRBJ2-1
d_gene: TRBD1
v_gene: TRBV6-5
CDR3nt: TGTGCCAGCACCCCACGGGACAGGGTCGACAATGAGCAGTTCTTC
CDR3aa: CASTPRDRVDNEQFF

abundance: .
j_gene: TRBJ2-1
d_gene: .
v_gene: TRBV28
CDR3nt: TGTGCCAGCAGTTTACGGGGGAATGAGCAGTTCTTC
CDR3aa: CASSLRGNEQFF

abundance: .
j_gene: TRBJ1-4
d_gene: .
v_gene: TRBV3-1/TRBV3-2
CDR3nt: TGTGCCAGCAGCCAAGGGCCTACGAGGGATGAAAAACTGTTTTTT
CDR3aa: CASSQGPTRDEKLFF

abundance: .
j_gene: TRBJ2-7
d_gene: TRBD2
v_gene: TRBV28
CDR3nt: TGTGCCAGCAGGTCAGCGGGGGTAAGCTCCTACGAGCAGTACTTC
CDR3aa: CASRSAGVSSYEQYF

abundance: .
j_gene: TRBJ2-5
d_gene: .
v_gene: TRBV19
CDR3nt: TGTGCCAGTAGTCTCCAGGAAGGCGTCACGGGACAAGAGACCCAGTACTTC
CDR3aa: CASSLQEGVTGQETQYF

abundance: .
j_gene: TRBJ2-5
d_gene: .
v_gene: TRBV28
CDR3nt: TGTGCCAGCAGTTTTTCCGGGGGACGGGAGACCCAGTACTTC
CDR3aa: CASSFSGGRETQYF

abundance: .
j_gene: TRBJ2-7
d_gene: TRBD2
v_gene: TRBV28
CDR3nt: TGTGCCAGCAGTTTGACGGGACTAGCGGGAGTTTACGAGCAGTACTTC
CDR3aa: CASSLTGLAGVYEQYF

abundance: .
j_gene: TRBJ2-2
d_gene: .
v_gene: TRBV4-2
CDR3nt: TGTGCCAGCAGCCAAGTGGTGTCTACTACCGGGGAGCTGTTTTTT
CDR3aa: CASSQVVSTTGELFF

abundance: .
j_gene: TRBJ2-7
d_gene: TRBD2
v_gene: TRBV6-1
CDR3nt: TGTGCCAGCAGTGAAGCCCCCTCCGGCGGGAGGGCCTACGAGCAGTACTTC
CDR3aa: CASSEAPSGGRAYEQYF

abundance: .
j_gene: TRBJ2-2
d_gene: TRBD1
v_gene: TRBV6-2/TRBV6-3
CDR3nt: TGTGCCAGCAGTTATACCGGGACAGGCGTGACGAACACCGGGGAGCTGTTTTTT
CDR3aa: CASSYTGTGVTNTGELFF

abundance: once
j_gene: TRBJ2-1
d_gene: TRBD1
v_gene: TRBV7-3
CDR3nt: TGTGCCAGCAGCTTAGGTATTGGACAGGACAATGAGCAGTTCTTC
CDR3aa: CASSLGIGQDNEQFF

abundance: .
j_gene: TRBJ1-5
d_gene: .
v_gene: TRBV11-2
CDR3nt: TGTGCCAGCAGCTTTTCAGATTATCAGCCCCAGCATTTT
CDR3aa: CASSFSDYQPQHF

abundance: .
j_gene: TRBJ1-4
d_gene: .
v_gene: TRBV29-1
CDR3nt: TGCAGCGTGACTAGGGGAGGGAATGAAAAACTGTTTTTT
CDR3aa: CSVTRGGNEKLFF

abundance: .
j_gene: TRBJ2-5
d_gene: .
v_gene: TRBV20-1
CDR3nt: TGCAGTGCTAGTGGTGAGGCGTACACCCAGTACTTC
CDR3aa: CSASGEAYTQYF

abundance: .
j_gene: TRBJ1-1
d_gene: .
v_gene: TRBV12-3/TRBV12-4
CDR3nt: TGTGCCAGCAGTCGAATGGAGGATACTGAAGCTTTCTTT
CDR3aa: CASSRMEDTEAFF

abundance: .
j_gene: TRBJ2-2
d_gene: .
v_gene: TRBV7-8
CDR3nt: TGTGCCAGCAGCGGCCGACGATATGCTCAGGCCGGGGAGCTGTTTTTT
CDR3aa: CASSGRRYAQAGELFF

abundance: .
j_gene: TRBJ2-7
d_gene: .
v_gene: TRBV5-1
CDR3nt: TGCGCCAGCAGCCCCACCCACTACTCCTACGAGCAGTACTTC
CDR3aa: CASSPTHYSYEQYF

abundance: .
j_gene: TRBJ2-2
d_gene: .
v_gene: TRBV3-1/TRBV3-2
CDR3nt: TGTGCCAGCAGCCCAAGACTCGCGACCGGGGAGCTGTTTTTT
CDR3aa: CASSPRLATGELFF

abundance: .
j_gene: TRBJ2-7
d_gene: .
v_gene: TRBV9
CDR3nt: TGTGCCAGCAGCGGGGGGCCGGAGACTCGACATTACGAGCAGTACTTC
CDR3aa: CASSGGPETRHYEQYF

abundance: .
j_gene: TRBJ1-6
d_gene: TRBD1
v_gene: TRBV2
CDR3nt: TGTGCCAGCAGTGATCCTCGACAGGGGGCGAGCTCCTATAATTCACCCCTCCACTTT
CDR3aa: CASSDPRQGASSYNSPLHF

abundance: .
j_gene: TRBJ1-3
d_gene: .
v_gene: TRBV5-4
CDR3nt: TGTGCCAGCAGCTTAACGCGGGGGCGCAGTGGAAACACCATATATTTT
CDR3aa: CASSLTRGRSGNTIYF

abundance: .
j_gene: TRBJ2-1
d_gene: TRBD2
v_gene: TRBV7-8
CDR3nt: TGTGCCAGCAGCTTAGCGTCCGGGGCGGGAGGCTACAATGAGCAGTTCTTC
CDR3aa: CASSLASGAGGYNEQFF